This T cell receptor (beta chain) appears in the sequencing data of a study of blood T cell repertoires in COVID-19. Study-wide context: PBMCs, B-cell-depleted T cells, or T cells were the source of the cDNA or gDNA that made up the material.

The method was immunoSEQ multiplex PCR; TCRdb's version includes in-frame clones alone and lacks a portion of them. Of hundreds of thousands of clones listed, 70% to 90% are singletons. The CDR3 consists of 16 residues. The V gene lost 4 bases and the J gene lost 7 bases, with 20 bases spanning the gap. The V gene's germline CDR1 is MNHEY and CDR2 SVGAGI. Cohort allocation depended upon clinical history that participants reported. The receptor comes from a woman aged 40-49 years with acute COVID-19. The sequenced material came from PBMCs or T cells enriched from blood (not recorded which). The genes are TRBV6-5 and TRBJ2-1; possible D gene TRBD2, 6 bases. Here the CDR3 DNA reads TGTGCCAGCAGTTTCGGGGGTTTGAGGGTGGGGAATGAGCAGTTCTTC. It is translated as CASSFGGLRVGNEQFF.